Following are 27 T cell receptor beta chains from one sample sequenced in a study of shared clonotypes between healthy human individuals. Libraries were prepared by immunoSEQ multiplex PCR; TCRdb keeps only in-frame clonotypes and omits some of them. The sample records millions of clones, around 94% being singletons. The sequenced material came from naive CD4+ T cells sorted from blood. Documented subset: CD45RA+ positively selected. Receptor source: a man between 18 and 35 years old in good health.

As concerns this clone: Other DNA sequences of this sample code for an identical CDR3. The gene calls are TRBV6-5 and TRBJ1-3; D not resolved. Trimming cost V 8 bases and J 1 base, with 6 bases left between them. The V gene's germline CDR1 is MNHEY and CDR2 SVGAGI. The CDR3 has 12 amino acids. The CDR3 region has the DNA TGTGCCAGCCGCTCGTCTGGAAACACCATATATTTT. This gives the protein CASRSSGNTIYF.

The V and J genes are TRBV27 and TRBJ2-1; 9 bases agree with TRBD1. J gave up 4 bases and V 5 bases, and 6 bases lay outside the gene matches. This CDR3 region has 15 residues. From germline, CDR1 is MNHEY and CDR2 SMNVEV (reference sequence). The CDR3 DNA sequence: TGTGCCAGCAGTACGGACAGGGGAGGTTACAATGAGCAGTTCTTC. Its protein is CASSTDRGGYNEQFF.

Written as DNA, the CDR3 is TGCGCCAGCAGCAAAGGAGGGGTGACTAATGAAAAACTGTTTTTT. Translated, it gives CASSKGGVTNEKLFF. V and J are TRBV4-3 and TRBJ1-4; perhaps TRBD1 as D (5 bases). The CDR3 spans 15 residues. Trimming took off 5 bases at V and 2 bases at J, with 12 bases between the two ends. CDR1 and CDR2 (germline): LGHNA, YSLEER.

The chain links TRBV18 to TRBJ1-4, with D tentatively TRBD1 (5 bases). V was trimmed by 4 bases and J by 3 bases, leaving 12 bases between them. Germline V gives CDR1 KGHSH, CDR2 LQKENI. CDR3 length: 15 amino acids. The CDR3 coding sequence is TGTGCCAGCTCACAAACACAGGAGTCTAATGAAAAACTGTTTTTT. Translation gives CASSQTQESNEKLFF.

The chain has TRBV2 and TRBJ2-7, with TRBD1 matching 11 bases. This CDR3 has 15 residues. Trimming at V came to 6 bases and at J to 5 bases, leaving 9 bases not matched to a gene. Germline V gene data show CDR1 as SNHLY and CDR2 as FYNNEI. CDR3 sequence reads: CASSTDRGPGHEQYF. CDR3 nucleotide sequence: TGTGCCAGCAGCACGGACAGGGGGCCGGGTCACGAGCAGTACTTC.

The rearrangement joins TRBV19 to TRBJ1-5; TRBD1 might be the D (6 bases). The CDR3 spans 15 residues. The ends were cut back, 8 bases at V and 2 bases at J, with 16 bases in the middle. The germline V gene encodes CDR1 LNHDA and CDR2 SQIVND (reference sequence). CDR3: CASLEQQGRNQPQHF. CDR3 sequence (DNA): TGTGCCAGTCTGGAACAACAGGGACGCAATCAGCCCCAGCATTTT.

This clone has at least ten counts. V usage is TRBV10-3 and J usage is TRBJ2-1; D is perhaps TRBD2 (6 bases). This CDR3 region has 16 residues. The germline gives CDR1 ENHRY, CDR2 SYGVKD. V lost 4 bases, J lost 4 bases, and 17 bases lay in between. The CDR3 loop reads CAISGGEGEVYNEQFF. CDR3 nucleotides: TGTGCCATCAGTGGGGGGGAAGGGGAAGTTTACAATGAGCAGTTCTTC.

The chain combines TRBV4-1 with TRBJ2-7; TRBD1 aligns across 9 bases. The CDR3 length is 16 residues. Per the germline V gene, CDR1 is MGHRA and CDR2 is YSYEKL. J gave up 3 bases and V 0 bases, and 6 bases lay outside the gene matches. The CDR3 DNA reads TGCGCCAGCAGCCAAGAATGGGACAGGGTGTTCTACGAGCAGTACTTC. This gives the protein CASSQEWDRVFYEQYF.

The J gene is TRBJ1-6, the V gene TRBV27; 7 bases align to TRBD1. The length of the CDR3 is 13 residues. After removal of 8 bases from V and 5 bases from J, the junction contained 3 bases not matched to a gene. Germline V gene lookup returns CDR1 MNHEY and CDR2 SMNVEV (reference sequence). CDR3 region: CASGTDNNSPLHF. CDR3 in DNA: TGTGCCAGCGGGACAGATAATAATTCACCCCTCCACTTT.

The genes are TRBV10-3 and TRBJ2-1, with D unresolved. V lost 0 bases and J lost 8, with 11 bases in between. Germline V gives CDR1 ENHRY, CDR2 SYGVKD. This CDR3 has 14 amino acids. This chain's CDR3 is CAISESPEFDEQFF. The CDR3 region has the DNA TGTGCCATCAGTGAGTCCCCCGAGTTCGATGAGCAGTTCTTC.

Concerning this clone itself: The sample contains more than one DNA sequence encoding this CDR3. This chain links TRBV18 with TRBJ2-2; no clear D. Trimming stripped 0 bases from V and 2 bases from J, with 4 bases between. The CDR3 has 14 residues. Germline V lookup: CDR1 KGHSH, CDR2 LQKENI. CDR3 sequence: CASSPPTNTGELFF. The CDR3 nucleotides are TGTGCCAGCTCACCACCCACTAACACCGGGGAGCTGTTTTTT. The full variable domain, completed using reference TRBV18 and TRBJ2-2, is NAGVMQNPRHLVRRRGQEARLRCSPMKGHSHVYWYRQLPEEGLKFMVYLQKENIIDESGMPKERFSAEFPKEGPSILRIQQVVRGDSAAYFCASSPPTNTGELFFGEGSRLTVL.

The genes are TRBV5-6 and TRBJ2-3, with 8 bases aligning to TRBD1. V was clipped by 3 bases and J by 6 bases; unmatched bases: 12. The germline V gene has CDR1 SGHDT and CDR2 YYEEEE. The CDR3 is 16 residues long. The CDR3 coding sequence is TGTGCCAGCAGCTGGAGGACAGGGAATATAAGGGATACGCAGTATTTT. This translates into CASSWRTGNIRDTQYF. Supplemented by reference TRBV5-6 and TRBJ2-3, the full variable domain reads DAGVTQSPTHLIKTRGQQVTLRCSPKSGHDTVSWYQQALGQGPQFIFQYYEEEERQRGNFPDRFSGHQFPNYSSELNVNALLLGDSALYLCASSWRTGNIRDTQYFGPGTRLTVL.

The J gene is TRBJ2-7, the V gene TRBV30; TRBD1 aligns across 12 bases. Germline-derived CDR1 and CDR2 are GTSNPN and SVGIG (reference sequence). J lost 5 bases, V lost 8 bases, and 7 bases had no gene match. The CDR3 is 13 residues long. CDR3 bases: TGTGCCGGACGGGACAGGGGGCCTGACGAGCAGTACTTC. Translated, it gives CAGRDRGPDEQYF.

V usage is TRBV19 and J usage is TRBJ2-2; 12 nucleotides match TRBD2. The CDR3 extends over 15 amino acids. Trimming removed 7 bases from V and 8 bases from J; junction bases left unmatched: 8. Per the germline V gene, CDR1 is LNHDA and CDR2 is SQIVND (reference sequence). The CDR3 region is CASITTSGGGGELFF. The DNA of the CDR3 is TGTGCCAGTATTACGACTAGCGGGGGCGGAGGGGAGCTGTTTTTT.

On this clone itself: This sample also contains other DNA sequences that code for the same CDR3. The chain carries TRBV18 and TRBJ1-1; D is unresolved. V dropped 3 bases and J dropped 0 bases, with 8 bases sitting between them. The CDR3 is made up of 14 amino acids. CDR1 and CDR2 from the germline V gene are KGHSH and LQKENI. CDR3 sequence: CASSPGAMNTEAFF. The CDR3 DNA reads TGTGCCAGCTCACCGGGTGCTATGAACACTGAAGCTTTCTTT.

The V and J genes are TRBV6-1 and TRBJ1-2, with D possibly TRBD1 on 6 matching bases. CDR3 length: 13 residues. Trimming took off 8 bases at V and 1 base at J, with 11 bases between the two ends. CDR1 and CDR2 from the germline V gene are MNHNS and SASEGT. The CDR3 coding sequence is TGTGCCAGCCAAGAGGACAGTAACTATGGCTACACCTTC. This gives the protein CASQEDSNYGYTF.

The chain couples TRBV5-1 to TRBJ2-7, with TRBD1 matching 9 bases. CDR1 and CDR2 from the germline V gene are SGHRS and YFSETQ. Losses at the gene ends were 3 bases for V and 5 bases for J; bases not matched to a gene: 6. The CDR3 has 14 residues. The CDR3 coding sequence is TGCGCCAGCAGCTACGACAGGGGGAGCCACGAGCAGTACTTC. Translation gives CASSYDRGSHEQYF.

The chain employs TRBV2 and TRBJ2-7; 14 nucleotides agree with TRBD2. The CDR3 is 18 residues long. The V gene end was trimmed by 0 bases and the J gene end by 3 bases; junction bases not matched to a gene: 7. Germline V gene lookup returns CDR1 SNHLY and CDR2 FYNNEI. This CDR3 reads CASSEALPGLAGVYEQYF. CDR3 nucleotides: TGTGCCAGCAGTGAAGCGCTTCCGGGACTAGCGGGAGTCTACGAGCAGTACTTC. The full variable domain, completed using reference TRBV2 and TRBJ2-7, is EPEVTQTPSHQVTQMGQEVILRCVPISNHLYFYWYRQILGQKVEFLVSFYNNEISEKSEIFDDQFSVERPDGSNFTLKIRSTKLEDSAMYFCASSEALPGLAGVYEQYFGPGTRLTVT.

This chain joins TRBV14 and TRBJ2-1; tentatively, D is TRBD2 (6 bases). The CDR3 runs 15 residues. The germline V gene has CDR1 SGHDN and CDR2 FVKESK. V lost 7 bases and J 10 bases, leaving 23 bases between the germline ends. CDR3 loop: CASTERGTDVGEQFF. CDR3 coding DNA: TGTGCCAGCACCGAACGCGGGACGGATGTGGGGGAGCAGTTCTTC.

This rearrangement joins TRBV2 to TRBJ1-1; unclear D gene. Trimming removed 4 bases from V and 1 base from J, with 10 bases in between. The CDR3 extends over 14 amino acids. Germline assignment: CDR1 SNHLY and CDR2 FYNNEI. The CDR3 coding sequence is TGTGCCAGCAGTGCCCGCAGGACGAACACTGAAGCTTTCTTT. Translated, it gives CASSARRTNTEAFF.

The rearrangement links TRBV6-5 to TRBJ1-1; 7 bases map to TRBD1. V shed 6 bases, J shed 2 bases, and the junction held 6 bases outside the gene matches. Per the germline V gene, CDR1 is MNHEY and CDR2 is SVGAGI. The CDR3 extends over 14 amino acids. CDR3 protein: CASRSDRTNTEAFF. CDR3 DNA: TGTGCCAGCAGGTCGGACAGGACAAACACTGAAGCTTTCTTT.

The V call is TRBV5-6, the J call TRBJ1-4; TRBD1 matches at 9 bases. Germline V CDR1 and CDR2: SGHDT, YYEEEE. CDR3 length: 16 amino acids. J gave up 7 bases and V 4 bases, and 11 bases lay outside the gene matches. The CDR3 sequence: CASSPLRTGVGEKLFF. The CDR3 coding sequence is TGTGCCAGCAGCCCCCTGAGGACAGGGGTTGGTGAAAAACTGTTTTTT.

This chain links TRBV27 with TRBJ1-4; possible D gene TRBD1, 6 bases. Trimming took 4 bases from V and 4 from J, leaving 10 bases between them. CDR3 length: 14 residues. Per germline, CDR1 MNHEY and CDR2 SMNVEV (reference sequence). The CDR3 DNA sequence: TGTGCCAGCAGTTCCGGACAGTTTAATGAAAAACTGTTTTTT. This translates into CASSSGQFNEKLFF.

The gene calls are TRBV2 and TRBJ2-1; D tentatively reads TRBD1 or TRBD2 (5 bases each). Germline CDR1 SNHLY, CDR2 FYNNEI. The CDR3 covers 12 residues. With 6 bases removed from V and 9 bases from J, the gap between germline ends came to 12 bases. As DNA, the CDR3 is TGTGCCAGCAGCCTTGAGGGGACTGAGCAGTTCTTC. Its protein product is CASSLEGTEQFF.

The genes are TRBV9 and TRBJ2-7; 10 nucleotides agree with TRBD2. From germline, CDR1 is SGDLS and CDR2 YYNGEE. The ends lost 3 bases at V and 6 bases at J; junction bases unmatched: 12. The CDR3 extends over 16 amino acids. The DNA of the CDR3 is TGTGCCAGCAGCGAAAGTAGCGGGGGGCTCCAGGGCGAGCAGTACTTC. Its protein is CASSESSGGLQGEQYF. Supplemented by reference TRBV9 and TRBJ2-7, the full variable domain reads DSGVTQTPKHLITATGQRVTLRCSPRSGDLSVYWYQQSLDQGLQFLIQYYNGEERAKGNILERFSAQQFPDLHSELNLSSLELGDSALYFCASSESSGGLQGEQYFGPGTRLTVT.

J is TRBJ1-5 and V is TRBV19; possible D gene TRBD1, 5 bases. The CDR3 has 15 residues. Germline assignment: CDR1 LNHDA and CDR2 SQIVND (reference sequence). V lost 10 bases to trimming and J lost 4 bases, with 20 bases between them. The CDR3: CATLGRGSGNQPQHF. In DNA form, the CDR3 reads TGTGCCACCCTCGGTCGGGGCTCGGGGAATCAGCCCCAGCATTTT.

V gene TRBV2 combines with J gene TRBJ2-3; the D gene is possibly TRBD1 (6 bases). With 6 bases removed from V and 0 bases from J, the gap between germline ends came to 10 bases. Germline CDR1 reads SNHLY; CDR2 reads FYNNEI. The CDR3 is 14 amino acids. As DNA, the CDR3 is TGTGCCAGCAGAGGGACACCAAGCACAGATACGCAGTATTTT. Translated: CASRGTPSTDTQYF.